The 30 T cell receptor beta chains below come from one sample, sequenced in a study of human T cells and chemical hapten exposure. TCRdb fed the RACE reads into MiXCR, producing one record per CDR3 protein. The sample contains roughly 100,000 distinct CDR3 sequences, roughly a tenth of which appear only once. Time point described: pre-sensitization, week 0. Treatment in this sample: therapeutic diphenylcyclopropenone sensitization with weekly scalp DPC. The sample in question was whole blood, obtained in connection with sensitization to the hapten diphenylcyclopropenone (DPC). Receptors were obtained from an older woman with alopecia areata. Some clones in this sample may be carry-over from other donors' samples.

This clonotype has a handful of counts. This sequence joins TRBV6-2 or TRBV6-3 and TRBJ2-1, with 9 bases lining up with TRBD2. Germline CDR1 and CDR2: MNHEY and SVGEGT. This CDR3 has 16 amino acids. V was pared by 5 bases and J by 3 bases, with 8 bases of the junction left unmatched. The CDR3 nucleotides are TGTGCCAGCAGTCCACCTGGGCGGGGGGGCTACAATGAGCAGTTCTTC. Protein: CASSPPGRGGYNEQFF.

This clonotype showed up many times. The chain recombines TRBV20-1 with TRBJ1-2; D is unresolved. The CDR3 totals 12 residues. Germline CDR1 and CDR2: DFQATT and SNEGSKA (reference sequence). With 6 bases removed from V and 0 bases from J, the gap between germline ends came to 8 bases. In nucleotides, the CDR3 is TGCAGTGCCCCGAGTACTAACTATGGCTACACCTTC. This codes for CSAPSTNYGYTF.

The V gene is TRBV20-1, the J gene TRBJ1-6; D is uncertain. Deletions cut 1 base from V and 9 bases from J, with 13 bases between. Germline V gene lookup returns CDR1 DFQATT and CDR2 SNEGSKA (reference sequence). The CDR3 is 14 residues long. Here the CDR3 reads CSARGWRYSSPLHF. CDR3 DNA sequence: TGCAGTGCTAGAGGGTGGCGGTATTCTTCACCCCTCCACTTT.

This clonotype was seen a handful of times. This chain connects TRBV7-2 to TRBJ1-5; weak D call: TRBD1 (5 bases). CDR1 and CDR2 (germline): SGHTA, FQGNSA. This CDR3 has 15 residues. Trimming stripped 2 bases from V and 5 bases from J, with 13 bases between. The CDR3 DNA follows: TGTGCCAGCAGCTTAATGGGGGGTAATTATCAGCCCCAGCATTTT. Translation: CASSLMGGNYQPQHF.

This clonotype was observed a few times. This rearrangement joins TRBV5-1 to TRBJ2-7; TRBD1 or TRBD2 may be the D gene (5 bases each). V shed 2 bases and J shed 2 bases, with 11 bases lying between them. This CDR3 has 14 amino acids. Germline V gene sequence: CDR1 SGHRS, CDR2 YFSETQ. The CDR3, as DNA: TGCGCCAGCAGCTTAGGCAGGGAGCCCTACGAGCAGTACTTC. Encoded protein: CASSLGREPYEQYF.

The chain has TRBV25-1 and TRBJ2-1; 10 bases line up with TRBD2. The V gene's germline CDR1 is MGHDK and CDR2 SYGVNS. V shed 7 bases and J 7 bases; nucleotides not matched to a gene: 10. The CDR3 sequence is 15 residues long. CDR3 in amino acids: CASTGPAGGQNEQFF. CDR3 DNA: TGTGCCAGCACGGGTCCAGCGGGGGGGCAAAATGAGCAGTTCTTC.

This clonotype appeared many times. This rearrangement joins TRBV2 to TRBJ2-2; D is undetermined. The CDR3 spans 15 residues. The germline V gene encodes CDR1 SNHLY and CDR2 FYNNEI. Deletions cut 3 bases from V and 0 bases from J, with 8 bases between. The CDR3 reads CASSDSQTNTGELFF. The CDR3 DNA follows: TGTGCCAGCAGTGACTCCCAGACGAACACCGGGGAGCTGTTTTTT.

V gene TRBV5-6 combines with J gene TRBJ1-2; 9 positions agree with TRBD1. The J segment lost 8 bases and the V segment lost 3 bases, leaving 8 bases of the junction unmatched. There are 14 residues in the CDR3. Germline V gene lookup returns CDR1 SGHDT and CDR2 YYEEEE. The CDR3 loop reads CASSSGTGTVGYTF. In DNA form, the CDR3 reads TGTGCCAGCAGCTCCGGGACAGGGACTGTCGGCTACACCTTC. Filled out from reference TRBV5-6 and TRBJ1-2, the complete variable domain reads DAGVTQSPTHLIKTRGQQVTLRCSPKSGHDTVSWYQQALGQGPQFIFQYYEEEERQRGNFPDRFSGHQFPNYSSELNVNALLLGDSALYLCASSSGTGTVGYTFGSGTRLTVV.

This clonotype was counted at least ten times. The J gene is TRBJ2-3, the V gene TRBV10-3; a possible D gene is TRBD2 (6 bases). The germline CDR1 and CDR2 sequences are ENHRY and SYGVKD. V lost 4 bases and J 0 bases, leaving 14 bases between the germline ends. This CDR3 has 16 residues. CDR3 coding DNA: TGTGCCATCAGTGGGACTGGACTACCTAGCACAGATACGCAGTATTTT. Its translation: CAISGTGLPSTDTQYF.

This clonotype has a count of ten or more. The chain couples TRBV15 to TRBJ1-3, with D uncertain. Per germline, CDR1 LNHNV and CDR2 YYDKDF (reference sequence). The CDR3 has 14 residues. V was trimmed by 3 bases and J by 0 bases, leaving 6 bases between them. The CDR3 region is CATSSASSGNTIYF. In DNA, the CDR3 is TGTGCCACCAGCAGTGCAAGCTCTGGAAACACCATATATTTT.

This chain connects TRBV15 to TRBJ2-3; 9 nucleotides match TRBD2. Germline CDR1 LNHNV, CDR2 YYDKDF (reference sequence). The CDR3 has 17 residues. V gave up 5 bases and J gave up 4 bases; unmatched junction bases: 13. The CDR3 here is CATSPTVAGGQSDTQYF. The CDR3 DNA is TGTGCCACCAGCCCGACTGTGGCGGGGGGGCAGTCAGATACGCAGTATTTT.

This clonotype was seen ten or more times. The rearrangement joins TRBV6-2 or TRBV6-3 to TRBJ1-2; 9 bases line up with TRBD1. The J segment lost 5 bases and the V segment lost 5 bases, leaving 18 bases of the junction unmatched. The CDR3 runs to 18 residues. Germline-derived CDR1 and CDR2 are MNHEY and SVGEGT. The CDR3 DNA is TGTGCCAGCAGTGCGCGTCCGACCGGGACAGGGCAGTCTTATGGCTACACCTTC. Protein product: CASSARPTGTGQSYGYTF.

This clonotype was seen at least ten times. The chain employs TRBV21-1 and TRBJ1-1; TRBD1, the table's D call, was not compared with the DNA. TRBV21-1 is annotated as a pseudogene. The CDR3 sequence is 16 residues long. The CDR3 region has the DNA TGTGCCAGCAGCAAAGGAGGTAATTTAGGGGACACTGAAGCTTTCTTT. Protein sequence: CASSKGGNLGDTEAFF.

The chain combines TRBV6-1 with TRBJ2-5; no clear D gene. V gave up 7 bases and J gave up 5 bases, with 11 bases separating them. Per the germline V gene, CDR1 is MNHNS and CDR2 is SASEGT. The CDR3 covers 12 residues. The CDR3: CASTPAVETQYF. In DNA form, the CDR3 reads TGTGCCAGCACCCCCGCTGTGGAGACCCAGTACTTC.

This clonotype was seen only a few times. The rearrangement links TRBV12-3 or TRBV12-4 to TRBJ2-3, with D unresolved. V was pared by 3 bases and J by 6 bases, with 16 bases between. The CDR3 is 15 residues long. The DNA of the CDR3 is TGTGCCAGCAGTTTTGCATGGTCTGATACGGATACGCAGTATTTT. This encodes CASSFAWSDTDTQYF.

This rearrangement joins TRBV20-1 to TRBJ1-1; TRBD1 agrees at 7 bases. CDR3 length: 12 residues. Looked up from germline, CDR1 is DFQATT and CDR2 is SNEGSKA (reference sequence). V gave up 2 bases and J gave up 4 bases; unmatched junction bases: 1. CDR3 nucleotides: TGCAGTGCTAGACAGGGGGGCACTGAAGCTTTCTTT. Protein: CSARQGGTEAFF.

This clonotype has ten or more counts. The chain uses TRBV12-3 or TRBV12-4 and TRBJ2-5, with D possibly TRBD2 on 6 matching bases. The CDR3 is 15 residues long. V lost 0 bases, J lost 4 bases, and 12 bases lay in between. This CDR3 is CASSLAGGLGETQYF. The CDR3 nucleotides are TGTGCCAGCAGTTTAGCTGGGGGGTTAGGAGAGACCCAGTACTTC.

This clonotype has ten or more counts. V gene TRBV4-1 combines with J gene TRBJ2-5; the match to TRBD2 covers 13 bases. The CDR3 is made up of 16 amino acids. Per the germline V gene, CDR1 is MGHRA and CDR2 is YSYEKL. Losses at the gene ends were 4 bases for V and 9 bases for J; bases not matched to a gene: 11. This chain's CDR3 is CASSRTSGGQREAQYF. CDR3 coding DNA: TGCGCCAGCAGCCGGACTAGCGGGGGACAGAGGGAGGCCCAGTACTTC.

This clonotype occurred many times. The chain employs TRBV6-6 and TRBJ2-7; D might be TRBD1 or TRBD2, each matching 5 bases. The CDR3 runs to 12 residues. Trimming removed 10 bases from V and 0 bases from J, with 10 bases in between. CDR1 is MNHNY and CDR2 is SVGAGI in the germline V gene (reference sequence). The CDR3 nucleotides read TGTGCCACCGGGACCTACTCCTACGAGCAGTACTTC. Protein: CATGTYSYEQYF.

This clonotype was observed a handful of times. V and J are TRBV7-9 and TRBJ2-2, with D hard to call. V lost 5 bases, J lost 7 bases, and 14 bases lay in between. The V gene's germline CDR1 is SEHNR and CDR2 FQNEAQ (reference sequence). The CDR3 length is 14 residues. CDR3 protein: CASSPQAESGELFF. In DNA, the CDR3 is TGTGCCAGCAGCCCCCAGGCAGAGAGCGGGGAGCTGTTTTTT. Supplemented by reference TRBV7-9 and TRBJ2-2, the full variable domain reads DTGVSQNPRHKITKRGQNVTFRCDPISEHNRLYWYRQTLGQGPEFLTYFQNEAQLEKSRLLSDRFSAERPKGSFSTLEIQRTEQGDSAMYLCASSPQAESGELFFGEGSRLTVL.

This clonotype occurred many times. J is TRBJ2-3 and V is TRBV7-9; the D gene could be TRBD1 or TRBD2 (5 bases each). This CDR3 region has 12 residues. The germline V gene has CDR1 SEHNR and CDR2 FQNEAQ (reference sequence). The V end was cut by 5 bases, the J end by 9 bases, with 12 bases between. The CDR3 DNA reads TGTGCCAGCAGCCGGGACGCCATGACGCAGTATTTT. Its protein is CASSRDAMTQYF.

The CDR3 is CASSPGFYEQYF. CDR3 coding DNA: TGTGCCAGCAGCCCCGGCTTTTACGAGCAGTACTTC. V gene TRBV7-2 combines with J gene TRBJ2-7; D unclear. Germline V CDR1 and CDR2: SGHTA, FQGNSA. V lost 5 bases to trimming and J lost 4 bases, with 9 bases between them. The CDR3 is 12 residues long. The variable domain in full, with the rest retrieved from reference TRBV7-2 and TRBJ2-7, is GAGVSQSPSNKVTEKGKDVELRCDPISGHTALYWYRQSLGQGLEFLIYFQGNSAPDKSGLPSDRFSAERTGGSVSTLTIQRTQQEDSAVYLCASSPGFYEQYFGPGTRLTVT.

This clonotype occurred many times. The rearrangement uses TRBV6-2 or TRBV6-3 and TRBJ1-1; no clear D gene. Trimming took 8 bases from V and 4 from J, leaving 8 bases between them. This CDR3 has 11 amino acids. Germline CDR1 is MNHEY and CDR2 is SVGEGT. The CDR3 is CASGTGTEAFF. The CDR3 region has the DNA TGTGCCAGCGGAACGGGCACTGAAGCTTTCTTT.

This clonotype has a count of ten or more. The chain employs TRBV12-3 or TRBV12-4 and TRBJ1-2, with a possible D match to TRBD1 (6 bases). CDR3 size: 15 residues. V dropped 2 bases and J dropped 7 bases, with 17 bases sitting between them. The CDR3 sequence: CASSLFGIQGSGYTF. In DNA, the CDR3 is TGTGCCAGCAGTTTATTCGGCATTCAGGGGTCTGGCTACACCTTC.

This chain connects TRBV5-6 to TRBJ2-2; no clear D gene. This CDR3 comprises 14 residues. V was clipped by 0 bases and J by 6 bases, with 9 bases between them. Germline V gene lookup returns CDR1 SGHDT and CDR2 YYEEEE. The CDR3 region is CASSLGQLSGELFF. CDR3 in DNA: TGTGCCAGCAGCTTGGGGCAGTTATCCGGGGAGCTGTTTTTT. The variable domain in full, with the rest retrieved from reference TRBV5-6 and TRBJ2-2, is DAGVTQSPTHLIKTRGQQVTLRCSPKSGHDTVSWYQQALGQGPQFIFQYYEEEERQRGNFPDRFSGHQFPNYSSELNVNALLLGDSALYLCASSLGQLSGELFFGEGSRLTVL.

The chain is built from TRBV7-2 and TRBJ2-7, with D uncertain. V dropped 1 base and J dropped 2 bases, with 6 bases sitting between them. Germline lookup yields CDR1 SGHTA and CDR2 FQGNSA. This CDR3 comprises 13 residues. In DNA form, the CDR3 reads TGTGCCAGCAGCTTAGAATTCCCCTACGAGCAGTACTTC. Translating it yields CASSLEFPYEQYF. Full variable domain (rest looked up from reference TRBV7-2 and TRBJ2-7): GAGVSQSPSNKVTEKGKDVELRCDPISGHTALYWYRQSLGQGLEFLIYFQGNSAPDKSGLPSDRFSAERTGGSVSTLTIQRTQQEDSAVYLCASSLEFPYEQYFGPGTRLTVT.

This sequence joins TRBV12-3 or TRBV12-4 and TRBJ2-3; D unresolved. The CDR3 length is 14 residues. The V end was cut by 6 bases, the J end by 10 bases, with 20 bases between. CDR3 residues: CASRPGPPQSPQYF. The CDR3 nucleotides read TGTGCCAGCAGGCCAGGACCACCTCAATCTCCGCAGTATTTT.

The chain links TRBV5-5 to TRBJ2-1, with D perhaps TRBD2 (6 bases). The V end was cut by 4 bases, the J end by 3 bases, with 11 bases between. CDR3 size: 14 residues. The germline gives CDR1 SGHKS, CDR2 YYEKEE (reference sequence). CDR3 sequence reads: CASSNGLHYNEQFF. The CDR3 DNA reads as TGTGCCAGCAGCAATGGACTACACTACAATGAGCAGTTCTTC.

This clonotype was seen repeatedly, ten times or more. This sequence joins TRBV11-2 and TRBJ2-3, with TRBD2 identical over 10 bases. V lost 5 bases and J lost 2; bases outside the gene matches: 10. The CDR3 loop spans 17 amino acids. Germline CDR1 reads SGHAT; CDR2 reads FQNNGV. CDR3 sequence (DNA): TGTGCCAGCAGCCAGAACCTAGCGGGGGCTTCCACAGATACGCAGTATTTT. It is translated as CASSQNLAGASTDTQYF.

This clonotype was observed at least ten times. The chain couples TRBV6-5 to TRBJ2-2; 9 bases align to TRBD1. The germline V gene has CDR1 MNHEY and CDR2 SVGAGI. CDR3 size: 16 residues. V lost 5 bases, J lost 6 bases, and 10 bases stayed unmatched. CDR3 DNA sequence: TGTGCCAGCAGTCTCATCACAGGGGGCGCCGCCGGGGAGCTGTTTTTT. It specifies CASSLITGGAAGELFF.